Included here is one T cell receptor (beta chain) sequence, with context. Antigen specificity is unknown. The authors amplified TCR beta CDR3 regions from RNA transcripts. HTBI primers were employed in first-round RT-PCR, then a second-round multiplex PCR followed. TCRdb re-called the multiplex PCR reads with MiXCR, one entry per CDR3 protein. This repertoire shows roughly 1.1 million distinct CDR3 sequences, less than 45% found once; its top ten account for around 10%. The sample comes from a study of Graves' ophthalmopathy and Graves' hyperthyroidism. Notes on the study in general: Thyroid clonotypes that were expanded above 0.001 frequency mostly also appeared in blood.

V shed 6 bases and J shed 13 bases, with 18 bases lying between them. The CDR3 consists of 11 residues. Germline lookup yields CDR1 DFQATT and CDR2 SNEGSKA (reference sequence). The sample comprised peripheral blood or thyroid tissue (not recorded which). The sequence derives from an adult man with Graves' hyperthyroidism. V gene TRBV20-1 combines with J gene TRBJ1-2; D call uncertain. The CDR3 nucleotides read TGCAGTGCACACGACGCAGGACGCGGCACCTTC. Amino acid sequence: CSAHDAGRGTF.